The next 28 T cell receptor beta chains were all read from a single sample in a study of naive and memory T cell subsets. An equimolar mix of two oligonucleotides served as the beta constant-region primer for TRBC1 and TRBC2. TCRdb independently ran MiXCR on the UMI-ligation and nested PCR reads; one entry per CDR3 protein. The data hold roughly 140,000 distinct CDR3 sequences, with about a sixth observed a single time. Material for sequencing was naive CD4+ T cells from blood. The source is a human donor in good health.

This clonotype appeared a few times. The chain has TRBV29-1 and TRBJ2-6; 11 bases align to TRBD2. This CDR3 spans 19 amino acids. The trim removed 7 bases at V and 0 bases at J, leaving 14 bases unmatched. Germline assignment: CDR1 SQVTM and CDR2 ANQGSEA. Here the CDR3 reads CSALPGGLAVFSGANVLTF. In DNA, the CDR3 is TGCAGCGCCCTGCCGGGGGGACTAGCGGTTTTCTCTGGGGCCAACGTCCTGACTTTC.

This clonotype has a count of ten or more. This chain links TRBV7-2 with TRBJ2-5, with D tentatively TRBD1 or TRBD2 (5 bases each). The ends were cut back, 4 bases at V and 4 bases at J, with 7 bases in the middle. Germline V gene data show CDR1 as SGHTA and CDR2 as FQGNSA. This CDR3 comprises 12 residues. CDR3 in amino acids: CASSWGRETQYF. CDR3 bases: TGTGCCAGCAGCTGGGGACGAGAGACCCAGTACTTC.

This clonotype was found a few times. This sequence joins TRBV28 and TRBJ1-2; perhaps TRBD1 as D (6 bases). From germline, CDR1 is MDHEN and CDR2 SYDVKM. This CDR3 is built from 15 residues. Trimming removed 3 bases at V and 6 bases at J, with 17 bases between. DNA of the CDR3: TGTGCCAGCAGTTTGGGGGACGCGGGGGGCCATGGCTACACCTTC. Translation: CASSLGDAGGHGYTF.

V usage is TRBV20-1 and J usage is TRBJ2-1; D not certain. The CDR3 has 11 residues. Trimming stripped 6 bases from V and 6 bases from J, with 9 bases between. Germline-derived CDR1 and CDR2 are DFQATT and SNEGSKA (reference sequence). Here the CDR3 reads CSARPGNEQFF. For the CDR3, the DNA is TGCAGTGCCCGCCCGGGCAATGAGCAGTTCTTC.

The chain has TRBV7-2 and TRBJ2-5; 13 bases are a match to TRBD2. The length of the CDR3 is 15 residues. Germline V CDR1 and CDR2: SGHTA, FQGNSA. With 4 bases clipped from V and 3 bases from J, the junction kept 2 bases outside the gene matches. DNA of the CDR3: TGTGCCAGCAGCTGGACTAGCGGGAGAGAAGAGACCCAGTACTTC. This codes for CASSWTSGREETQYF.

The chain joins TRBV2 to TRBJ2-5; TRBD1 might be the D (7 bases). Germline values: CDR1 SNHLY, CDR2 FYNNEI. CDR3 length equals 13 residues. V was shortened by 11 bases and J by 4 bases, with 17 bases between the two germline ends. DNA for the CDR3: TGTGCCGGGGGGACAGACACAAGAGAGACCCAGTACTTC. Its translation is CAGGTDTRETQYF.

The V call is TRBV19, the J call TRBJ2-1; possibly TRBD1 for D (5 bases). V was trimmed by 6 bases and J by 7 bases, leaving 19 bases between them. Germline CDR1 is LNHDA and CDR2 is SQIVND (reference sequence). The CDR3 contains 15 residues. DNA of the CDR3: TGTGCCAGTAGGAGTCAGGGCCGGTCTGCAAATGAGCAGTTCTTC. The encoded protein is CASRSQGRSANEQFF.

This clonotype was seen a few times. The DNA for the CDR3 is TGTGCCAGCTCACTGGATTGGCAGGGGTATGGCTACACCTTC. Protein sequence: CASSLDWQGYGYTF. The gene calls are TRBV18 and TRBJ1-2; a weak D match, TRBD1 (6 bases). V shed 4 bases and J shed 5 bases, with 14 bases lying between them. This CDR3 region has 14 residues. Looked up from germline, CDR1 is KGHSH and CDR2 is LQKENI. Supplemented by reference TRBV18 and TRBJ1-2, the full variable domain reads NAGVMQNPRHLVRRRGQEARLRCSPMKGHSHVYWYRQLPEEGLKFMVYLQKENIIDESGMPKERFSAEFPKEGPSILRIQQVVRGDSAAYFCASSLDWQGYGYTFGSGTRLTVV.

This clonotype was seen once. V and J are TRBV14 and TRBJ2-1; the D is unclear. The CDR3 has 14 amino acids. V shed 4 bases and J shed 6 bases, with 13 bases lying between them. Germline V CDR1 and CDR2: SGHDN, FVKESK. The CDR3 nucleotides read TGTGCCAGCAGCCCCCCACTCCCCAGCAATGAGCAGTTCTTC. This sequence encodes CASSPPLPSNEQFF.

The V call is TRBV6-2 or TRBV6-3, the J call TRBJ2-7, with D perhaps matching TRBD2 (5 bases). Germline assignment: CDR1 MNHEY and CDR2 SVGEGT. The CDR3 runs to 12 residues. V lost 5 bases to trimming and J lost 3 bases, with 8 bases between them. CDR3 residues: CASSIRDYEQYF. Here the CDR3 DNA reads TGTGCCAGCAGTATCCGGGACTACGAGCAGTACTTC.

The chain employs TRBV6-2 or TRBV6-3 and TRBJ2-7, with 13 nucleotides matching TRBD2. CDR1 is MNHEY, CDR2 SVGEGT, per germline. The CDR3 consists of 15 residues. With V trimmed by 5 bases and J by 3 bases, 4 bases remained unmatched. CDR3 sequence reads: CASSHWTSGSYEQYF. The DNA of the CDR3 is TGTGCCAGCAGTCACTGGACTAGCGGGAGCTACGAGCAGTACTTC.

The sample holds a few counts of this clonotype. The chain links TRBV20-1 to TRBJ2-5; D ambiguous. The V end was cut by 3 bases, the J end by 3 bases, with 2 bases between. Germline V lookup: CDR1 DFQATT, CDR2 SNEGSKA (reference sequence). CDR3 length: 10 residues. The CDR3 spells CSASKETQYF. CDR3 nucleotide sequence: TGCAGTGCTAGTAAAGAGACCCAGTACTTC.

In this sample, this clonotype turned up a few times. The rearrangement uses TRBV27 and TRBJ2-7; a weak D match, TRBD2 (5 bases). V was pared by 6 bases and J by 7 bases, with 22 bases between. The CDR3 is 15 residues long. The germline gives CDR1 MNHEY, CDR2 SMNVEV (reference sequence). In nucleotides, the CDR3 is TGTGCCAGCAGCCTACTGGGAGACTACTACGATGAGCAGTACTTC. Protein product: CASSLLGDYYDEQYF.

This clonotype was seen only a few times. The chain joins TRBV2 to TRBJ1-1; D remains unclear. CDR1 and CDR2 (germline): SNHLY, FYNNEI. V was trimmed by 1 base and J by 0 bases, leaving 3 bases between them. CDR3 length: 13 residues. The CDR3 loop is CASSEGVNTEAFF. The CDR3 nucleotides are TGTGCCAGCAGTGAAGGGGTGAACACTGAAGCTTTCTTT.

The chain combines TRBV5-6 with TRBJ2-1; D gene uncertain. Trimming took off 0 bases at V and 5 bases at J, with 9 bases between the two ends. CDR1 is SGHDT, CDR2 YYEEEE, per germline. This CDR3 comprises 14 residues. CDR3 in amino acids: CASSLGGMNNEQFF. The CDR3 DNA is TGTGCCAGCAGCTTGGGGGGAATGAACAATGAGCAGTTCTTC.

V and J are TRBV3-1 and TRBJ2-2, with D perhaps TRBD1 or TRBD2 (5 bases each). The germline CDR1 and CDR2 sequences are LGHDT and YNNKEL (reference sequence). Trimming took 6 bases from V and 4 from J, leaving 15 bases between them. The CDR3 loop spans 15 amino acids. The CDR3 DNA sequence: TGTGCCAGCAGAAGGGACGGAGGTCGCACCGGGGAGCTGTTTTTT. It translates to CASRRDGGRTGELFF.

This clonotype was counted only a few times. The genes are TRBV6-1 and TRBJ1-3, with D hard to call. The V end lost 3 bases, the J end lost 0 bases, and 9 bases lay between the germline ends. Germline CDR1 and CDR2: MNHNS and SASEGT. The CDR3 length is 15 residues. Here the CDR3 DNA reads TGTGCCAGCAGTGACGATATCAGCTCTGGAAACACCATATATTTT. As protein: CASSDDISSGNTIYF.

There are a few counts of this clonotype. The rearrangement links TRBV5-1 to TRBJ2-1; 12 positions agree with TRBD2. V lost 4 bases and J lost 8; bases outside the gene matches: 4. Germline assignment: CDR1 SGHRS and CDR2 YFSETQ. The CDR3 sequence is 14 residues long. This CDR3 reads CASSASGRADEQFF. The CDR3 bases are TGCGCCAGCAGCGCTAGCGGGAGGGCGGATGAGCAGTTCTTC.

This clonotype was detected only a few times. The chain is built from TRBV20-1 and TRBJ1-1, with a possible D match to TRBD1 (6 bases). Trimming stripped 6 bases from V and 2 bases from J, with 16 bases between. Germline V gene data show CDR1 as DFQATT and CDR2 as SNEGSKA (reference sequence). This CDR3 region has 14 residues. CDR3 sequence (DNA): TGCAGTGCACCACAGGGTTTTGGAAACACTGAAGCTTTCTTT. It codes for CSAPQGFGNTEAFF.

This clonotype occurred a few times. The genes are TRBV14 and TRBJ2-7; TRBD1 agrees at 7 bases. Germline CDR1 and CDR2: SGHDN and FVKESK. The CDR3 has 15 residues. Trimming took 4 bases from V and 2 from J; bases not matched to a gene: 8. CDR3 sequence (DNA): TGTGCCAGCAGCCGGTACCGACAGGGTCCCTACGAGCAGTACTTC. Its translation is CASSRYRQGPYEQYF.

The sample holds one count of this clonotype. This chain joins TRBV15 and TRBJ2-1, with D perhaps TRBD2 (5 bases). With 0 bases removed from V and 12 bases from J, the gap between germline ends came to 18 bases. CDR3 size: 15 residues. The germline V gene has CDR1 LNHNV and CDR2 YYDKDF (reference sequence). CDR3 bases: TGTGCCACCAGCAGAGATATAAGGGAGAGGCATTGGCAGTTCTTC. Protein product: CATSRDIRERHWQFF.

This sequence joins TRBV7-2 and TRBJ1-1; no clear D. Trimming removed 10 bases at V and 0 bases at J, with 21 bases between. There are 16 residues in the CDR3. Germline V gives CDR1 SGHTA, CDR2 FQGNSA. The CDR3 protein is CATTKSVVYMNTEAFF. For the CDR3, the DNA is TGTGCCACCACCAAGTCAGTGGTGTATATGAACACTGAAGCTTTCTTT.

This clonotype came up many times. The chain recombines TRBV7-2 with TRBJ2-1; TRBD1 aligns across 10 bases. The CDR3 consists of 15 residues. CDR1 is SGHTA, CDR2 FQGNSA, per germline. V was clipped by 5 bases and J by 5 bases; unmatched bases: 6. The CDR3 sequence: CASSRGGQGHNEQFF. The CDR3 coding sequence is TGTGCCAGCAGCCGAGGGGGACAGGGGCACAATGAGCAGTTCTTC. The complete variable domain, with remaining parts taken from reference TRBV7-2 and TRBJ2-1, reads GAGVSQSPSNKVTEKGKDVELRCDPISGHTALYWYRQSLGQGLEFLIYFQGNSAPDKSGLPSDRFSAERTGGSVSTLTIQRTQQEDSAVYLCASSRGGQGHNEQFFGPGTRLTVL.

The chain carries TRBV6-2 or TRBV6-3 and TRBJ2-7; 13 positions match TRBD2. The V and J ends lost 6 bases and 1 base, in that order; junction bases with no gene match: 6. Germline V gene data show CDR1 as MNHEY and CDR2 as SVGEGT. This CDR3 has 16 residues. CDR3: CASSGTSGDRSYEQYF. The CDR3 nucleotides read TGTGCCAGCAGCGGGACTAGCGGGGACCGATCCTACGAGCAGTACTTC.

This clonotype was counted between two and nine times. The J gene is TRBJ1-5, the V gene TRBV5-4; D remains unclear. V dropped 4 bases and J dropped 5 bases, with 13 bases sitting between them. This CDR3 has 14 residues. Germline CDR1 is SGHNT and CDR2 is YYREEE (reference sequence). CDR3 sequence (DNA): TGTGCCAGCAGCCGGACCCCGTTGGATCAGCCCCAGCATTTT. It yields the protein CASSRTPLDQPQHF.

This chain uses TRBV5-1 with TRBJ2-3; a possible D gene is TRBD1 (6 bases). This CDR3 region has 14 residues. The V gene lost 5 bases and the J gene lost 0 bases, with 10 bases spanning the gap. CDR1 SGHRS and CDR2 YFSETQ come from the germline V gene. In DNA, the CDR3 is TGCGCCAGCAGTCGGACAGAGAGCACAGATACGCAGTATTTT. Amino acids: CASSRTESTDTQYF.

This clonotype was picked up many times. This chain connects TRBV6-2 or TRBV6-3 to TRBJ1-5; no clear D. The CDR3 length is 17 residues. V shed 3 bases and J shed 5 bases, with 20 bases lying between them. Looked up from germline, CDR1 is MNHEY and CDR2 is SVGEGT. The CDR3 loop is CASSYFVLTPIDQPQHF. CDR3 bases: TGTGCCAGCAGTTATTTCGTCCTAACCCCTATCGATCAGCCCCAGCATTTT.

This clonotype has only a few counts. This rearrangement joins TRBV19 to TRBJ2-7; perhaps D is TRBD1 or TRBD2 (5 bases each). Germline CDR1 is LNHDA and CDR2 is SQIVND (reference sequence). This CDR3 contains 15 residues. V was pared by 6 bases and J by 0 bases, with 15 bases between. The CDR3 region is CASRDRDRSSYEQYF. For the CDR3, the DNA is TGTGCCAGTAGGGACCGGGACCGCAGCTCCTACGAGCAGTACTTC.